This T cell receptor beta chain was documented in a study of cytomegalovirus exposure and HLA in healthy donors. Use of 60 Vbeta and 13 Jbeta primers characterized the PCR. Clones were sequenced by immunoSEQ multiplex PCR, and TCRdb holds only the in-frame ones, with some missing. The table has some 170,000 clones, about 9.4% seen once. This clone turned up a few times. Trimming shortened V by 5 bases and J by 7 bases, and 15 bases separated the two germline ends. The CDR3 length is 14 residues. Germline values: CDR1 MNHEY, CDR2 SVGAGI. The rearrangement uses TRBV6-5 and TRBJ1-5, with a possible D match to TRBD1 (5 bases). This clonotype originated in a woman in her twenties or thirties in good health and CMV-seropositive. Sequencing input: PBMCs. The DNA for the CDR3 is TGTGCCAGCAGTCAGAGTAGGCGGGGGCAGCCCCAGCATTTT. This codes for CASSQSRRGQPQHF.